Listed below are T cell receptor beta chains from one sample, sequenced in a study of cytomegalovirus exposure and HLA in healthy donors. Repertoires were generated with immunoSEQ multiplex PCR, while TCRdb's copy carries only in-frame clones and drops some. The sample includes around 170,000 clones, more than 65% of them seen just once. Material: PBMCs. The receptors derive from a man aged 50-59 years in good health and CMV-seropositive. The CDR3 runs from the conserved cysteine through the conserved F or W. The D gene is left open where the match is weak. Size is stated for part of the rows, as once, few or many counts, or as a class when the clone is expanded.

j_call d_call cdr3_length v_call clone_size cdr3_nt cdr3_aa
TRBJ2-5 - 15 TRBV7-6 - TGTGCCAGCAGCTTAGCTGGTGGGGGGCAAGAGACCCAGTACTTC CASSLAGGGQETQYF
TRBJ2-5 - 15 TRBV5-4 few TGTGCCAGCAGCTTAAGATTAGGGGGTGCAGAGACCCAGTACTTC CASSLRLGGAETQYF
TRBJ1-4 TRBD1 14 TRBV7-2 - TGTGCCAGCAGCTTTGCGACAGGGGATGAAAAACTGTTTTTT CASSFATGDEKLFF
TRBJ1-4 - 11 TRBV27 - TGTGCCAGCAGACAGTTTGAAAAACTGTTTTTT CASRQFEKLFF
TRBJ2-5 - 13 TRBV25-1 - TGTGCCAGCAGGGGGCGCCGTGCCCGAGAGCAGTACTTC CASRGRRAREQYF
TRBJ2-3 TRBD2 15 TRBV4-1 few TGCGCCAGCAGCCAATTTTATAGCGGGAGTGTTACGCAGTATTTT CASSQFYSGSVTQYF
TRBJ2-3 - 15 TRBV28 few TGTGCCAGCAGCCCTCATATCTTGGCCCCAGATACGCAGTATTTT CASSPHILAPDTQYF
TRBJ2-3 TRBD2 16 TRBV27 - TGTGCCAGCAGTTTATACCCGGGGGGGAGCACAGATACGCAGTATTTT CASSLYPGGSTDTQYF
TRBJ2-3 TRBD2 15 TRBV28 - TGTGCCAGCCCCCCCACTAGCGTAGGCACAGATACGCAGTATTTT CASPPTSVGTDTQYF
TRBJ2-3 - 15 TRBV7-3 few TGTGCCAGCAGCTTAGGTCCAGGGAGCACAGATACGCAGTATTTT CASSLGPGSTDTQYF
TRBJ1-2 - 14 TRBV4-3 - TGCGCCAGCAGCCAAGAAGTACAGGCCTATGGCTACACCTTC CASSQEVQAYGYTF
TRBJ2-1 TRBD1 18 TRBV19 - TGTGCCAGTGCGTCAGACAGGGGGCTGGCTTTCTCCTACAATGAGCAGTTCTTC CASASDRGLAFSYNEQFF
TRBJ1-2 TRBD1 12 TRBV2 - TGTGCCAGCAAGGACAGGGTTTATGGCTACACCTTC CASKDRVYGYTF
TRBJ2-1 - 15 TRBV5-1 - TGCGCCACCACCCCCGGGGAGTCCTTCAAGAATGAGCAGTTCTTC CATTPGESFKNEQFF
TRBJ2-5 - 13 TRBV2 - TGTGCCAGCAGTGTTAGCGGAGGGGAGACCCAGTACTTC CASSVSGGETQYF